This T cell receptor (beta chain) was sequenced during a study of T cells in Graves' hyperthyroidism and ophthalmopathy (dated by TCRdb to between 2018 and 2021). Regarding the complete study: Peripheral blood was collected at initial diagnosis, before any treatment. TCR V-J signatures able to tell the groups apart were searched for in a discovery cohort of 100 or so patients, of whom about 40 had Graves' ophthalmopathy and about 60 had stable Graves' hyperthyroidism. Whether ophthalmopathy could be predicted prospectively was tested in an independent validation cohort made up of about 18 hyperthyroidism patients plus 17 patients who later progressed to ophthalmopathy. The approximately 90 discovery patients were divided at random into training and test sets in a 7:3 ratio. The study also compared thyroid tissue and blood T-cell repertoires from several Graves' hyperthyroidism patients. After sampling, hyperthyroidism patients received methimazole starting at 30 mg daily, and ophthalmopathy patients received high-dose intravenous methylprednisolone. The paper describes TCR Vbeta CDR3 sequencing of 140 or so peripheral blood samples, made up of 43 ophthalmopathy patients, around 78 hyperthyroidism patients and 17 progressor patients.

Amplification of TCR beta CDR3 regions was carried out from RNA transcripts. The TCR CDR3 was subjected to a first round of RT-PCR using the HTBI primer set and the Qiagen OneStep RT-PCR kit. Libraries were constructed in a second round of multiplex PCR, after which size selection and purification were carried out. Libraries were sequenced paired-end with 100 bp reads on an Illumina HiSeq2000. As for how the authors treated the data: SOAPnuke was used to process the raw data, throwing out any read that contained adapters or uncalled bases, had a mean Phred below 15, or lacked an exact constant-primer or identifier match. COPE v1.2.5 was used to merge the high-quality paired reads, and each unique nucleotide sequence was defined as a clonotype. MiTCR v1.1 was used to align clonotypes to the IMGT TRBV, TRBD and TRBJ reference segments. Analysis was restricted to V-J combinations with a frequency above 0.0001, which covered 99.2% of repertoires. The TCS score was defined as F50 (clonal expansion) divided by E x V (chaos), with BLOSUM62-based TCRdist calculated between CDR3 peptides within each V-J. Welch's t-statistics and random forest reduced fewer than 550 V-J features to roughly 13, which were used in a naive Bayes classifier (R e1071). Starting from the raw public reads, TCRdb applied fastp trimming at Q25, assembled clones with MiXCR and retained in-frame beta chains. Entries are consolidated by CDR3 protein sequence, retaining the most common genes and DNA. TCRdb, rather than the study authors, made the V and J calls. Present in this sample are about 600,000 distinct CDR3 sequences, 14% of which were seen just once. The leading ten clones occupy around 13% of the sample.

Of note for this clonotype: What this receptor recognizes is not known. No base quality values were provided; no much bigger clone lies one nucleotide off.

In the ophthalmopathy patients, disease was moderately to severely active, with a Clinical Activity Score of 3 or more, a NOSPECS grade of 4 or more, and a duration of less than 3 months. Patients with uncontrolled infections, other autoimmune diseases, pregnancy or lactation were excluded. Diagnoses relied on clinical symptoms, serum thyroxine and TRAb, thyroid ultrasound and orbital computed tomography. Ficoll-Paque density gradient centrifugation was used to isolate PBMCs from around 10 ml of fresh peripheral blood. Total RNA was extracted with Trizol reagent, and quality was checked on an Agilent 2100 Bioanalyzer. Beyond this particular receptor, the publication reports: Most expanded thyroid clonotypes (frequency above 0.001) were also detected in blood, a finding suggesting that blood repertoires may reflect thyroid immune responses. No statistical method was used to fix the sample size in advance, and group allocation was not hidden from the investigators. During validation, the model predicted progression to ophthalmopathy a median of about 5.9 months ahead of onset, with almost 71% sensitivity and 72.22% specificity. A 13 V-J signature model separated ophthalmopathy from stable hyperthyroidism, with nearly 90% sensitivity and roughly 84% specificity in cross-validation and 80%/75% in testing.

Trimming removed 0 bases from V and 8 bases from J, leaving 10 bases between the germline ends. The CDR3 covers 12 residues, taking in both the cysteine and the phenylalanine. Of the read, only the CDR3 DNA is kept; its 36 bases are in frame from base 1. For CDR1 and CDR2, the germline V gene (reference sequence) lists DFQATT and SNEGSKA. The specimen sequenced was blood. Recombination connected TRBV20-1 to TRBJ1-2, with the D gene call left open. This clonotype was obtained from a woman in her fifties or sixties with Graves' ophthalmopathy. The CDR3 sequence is CSARDPDGGYTF. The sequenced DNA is TGCAGTGCTAGAGACCCCGATGGGGGCTACACCTTC.